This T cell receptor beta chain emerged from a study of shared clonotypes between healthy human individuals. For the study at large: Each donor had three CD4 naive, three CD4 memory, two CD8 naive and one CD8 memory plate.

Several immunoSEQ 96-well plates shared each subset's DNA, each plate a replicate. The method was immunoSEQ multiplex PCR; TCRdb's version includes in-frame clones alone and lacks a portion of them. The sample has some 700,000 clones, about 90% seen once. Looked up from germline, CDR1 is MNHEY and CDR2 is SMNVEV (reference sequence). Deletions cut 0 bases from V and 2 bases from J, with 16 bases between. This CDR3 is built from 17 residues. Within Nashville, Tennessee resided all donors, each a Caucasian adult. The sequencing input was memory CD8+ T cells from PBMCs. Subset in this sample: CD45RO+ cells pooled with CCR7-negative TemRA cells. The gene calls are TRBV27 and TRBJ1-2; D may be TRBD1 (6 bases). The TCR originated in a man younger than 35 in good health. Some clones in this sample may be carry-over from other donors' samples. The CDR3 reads CASSLSGTPNTNYGYTF. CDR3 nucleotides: TGTGCCAGCAGTTTATCCGGGACACCTAATACGAACTATGGCTACACCTTC.